At least ten counts were recorded for the clone carrying this TCR beta chain. Its target is unknown. Researchers defined stable Graves' hyperthyroidism as no ophthalmopathy progression within 18 months. Researchers barred patients who had uncontrolled infection, other autoimmune disease, pregnancy or lactation. TCR beta CDR3 regions were amplified from RNA. The primer set for the first-round RT-PCR of the TCR CDR3 was HTBI. MiXCR, run by TCRdb on the multiplex PCR reads, gives a single entry per CDR3 protein. The data hold some 350,000 distinct CDR3 sequences, with more than 20% observed a single time. The record originates from a study of T cells in Graves' hyperthyroidism and ophthalmopathy. This CDR3 comprises 15 residues. Per germline, CDR1 SGHTA and CDR2 FQGNSA. J was trimmed by 4 bases and V by 5 bases; bases with no gene match: 3. Regarding the study as a whole: Blood also carried most thyroid clonotypes expanded above 0.001. Ophthalmopathy was predicted by the model a median of approximately 6.6 months ahead of onset.

The sequencing sample was made of blood. This receptor was obtained from a man aged 50 or older with Graves' hyperthyroidism. The genes are TRBV7-2 and TRBJ2-5; the match to TRBD2 covers 14 bases. The CDR3 DNA is TGTGCCAGCAGCATCGGACTAGCGGGGGGAGAGACCCAGTACTTC. Protein sequence: CASSIGLAGGETQYF. The whole variable domain, remainder taken from reference TRBV7-2 and TRBJ2-5, is GAGVSQSPSNKVTEKGKDVELRCDPISGHTALYWYRQSLGQGLEFLIYFQGNSAPDKSGLPSDRFSAERTGGSVSTLTIQRTQQEDSAVYLCASSIGLAGGETQYFGPGTRLLVL.